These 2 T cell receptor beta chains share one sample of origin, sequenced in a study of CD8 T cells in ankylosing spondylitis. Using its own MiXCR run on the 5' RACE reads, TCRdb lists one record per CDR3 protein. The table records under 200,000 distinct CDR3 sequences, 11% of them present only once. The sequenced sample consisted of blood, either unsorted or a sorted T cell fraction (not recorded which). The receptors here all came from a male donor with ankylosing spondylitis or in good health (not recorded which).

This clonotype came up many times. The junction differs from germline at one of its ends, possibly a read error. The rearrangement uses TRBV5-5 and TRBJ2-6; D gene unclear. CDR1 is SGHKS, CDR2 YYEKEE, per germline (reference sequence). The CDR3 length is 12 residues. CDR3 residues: CASSLSSPVLAF. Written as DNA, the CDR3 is TGTGCCAGCAGCTTGAGTTCCCCAGTCCTGGCTTTC.

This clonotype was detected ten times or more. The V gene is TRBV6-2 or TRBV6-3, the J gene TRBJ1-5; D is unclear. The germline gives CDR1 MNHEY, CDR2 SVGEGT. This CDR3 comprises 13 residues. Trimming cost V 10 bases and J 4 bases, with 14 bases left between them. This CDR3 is CATMREGNQPQHF. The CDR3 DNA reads TGTGCCACCATGCGGGAGGGAAATCAGCCCCAGCATTTT.